What follows describes a single TCR beta chain. Germline V gene lookup returns CDR1 SGHRS and CDR2 YFSETQ. The germline V and J ends were trimmed by 0 bases and 4 bases, with 16 bases remaining between them. This CDR3 has 16 amino acids. Generated by immunoSEQ multiplex PCR, the TCRdb table keeps only in-frame clones and is missing some. Of 160,000 or so clones listed, about four fifths are singletons. This specimen comes from a study of blood T cell repertoires in COVID-19. The chain has TRBV5-1 and TRBJ1-2; D is ambiguous. The receptor's source is a man in his 70s who had recovered from COVID-19. Specimen: peripheral blood. This CDR3 reads CASSLGLRSDAYGYTF. CDR3 DNA: TGCGCCAGCAGCTTGGGCTTGAGGTCCGACGCCTATGGCTACACCTTC.